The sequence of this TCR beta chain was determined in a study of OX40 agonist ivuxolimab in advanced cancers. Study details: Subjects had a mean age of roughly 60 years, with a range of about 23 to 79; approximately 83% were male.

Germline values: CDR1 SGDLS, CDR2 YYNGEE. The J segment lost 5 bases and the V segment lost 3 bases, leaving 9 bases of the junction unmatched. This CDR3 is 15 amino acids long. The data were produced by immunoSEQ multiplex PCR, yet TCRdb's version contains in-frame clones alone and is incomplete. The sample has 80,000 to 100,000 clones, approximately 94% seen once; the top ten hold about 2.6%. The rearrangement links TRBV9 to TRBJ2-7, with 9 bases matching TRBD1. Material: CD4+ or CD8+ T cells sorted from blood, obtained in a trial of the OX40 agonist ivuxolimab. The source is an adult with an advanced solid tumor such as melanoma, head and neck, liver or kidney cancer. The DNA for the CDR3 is TGTGCCAGCAGCGCCCCCGGGACAGGGAGCCACGAGCAGTACTTC. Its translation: CASSAPGTGSHEQYF.